Listed below are T cell receptor beta chains from one sample, sequenced in a study of radiotherapy plus CTLA-4 blockade in lung cancer. Assay used: immunoSEQ multiplex PCR; TCRdb lists only in-frame clones, some missing. The repertoire holds roughly 78,000 clones, with 78% as singletons. The sample in question was peripheral blood, obtained from a patient treated with radiotherapy plus ipilimumab. The source of these receptors is a human donor with non-small cell lung cancer who had a complete response to radiotherapy plus ipilimumab. Each CDR3 is given with its conserved first and last residue. D genes are given only for firm matches. Expanded clones are given a class, and other clones once, few, many or no size at all.

j_call v_call d_call clone_size cdr3_nt cdr3_aa
TRBJ2-3 TRBV7-9 TRBD1 NA TGTGCCAGCGGGGACAGGGTGGATACGCAGTATTTT CASGDRVDTQYF
TRBJ1-5 TRBV5-6 NA NA TGTGCCAGCAGCTTCAGGGCAGATCAGCCCCAGCATTTT CASSFRADQPQHF
TRBJ1-4 TRBV6-1 NA NA TGTGCCAGCTCCTTTTCGGCTAATGAAAAACTGTTTTTT CASSFSANEKLFF
TRBJ2-7 TRBV7-2 TRBD2 NA TGTGCCAGCAGCTTAGAGGGAGCGGGGGTCTACGAGCAGTACTTC CASSLEGAGVYEQYF
TRBJ2-7 TRBV5-6 NA NA TGTGCCAGCAGCTTAGGAGCGTCTAGCTCCTACGAGCAGTACTTC CASSLGASSSYEQYF
TRBJ2-3 TRBV18 TRBD1 NA TGTGCCAGCTCCCCCGGGACAGGGGATGGAGATACGCAGTATTTT CASSPGTGDGDTQYF
TRBJ2-5 TRBV5-3 TRBD2 NA TGTGCCAGAAGCTTGGTGGCTAGCGGAGAAGAGACCCAGTACTTC CARSLVASGEETQYF
TRBJ1-2 TRBV6-1 NA once TGTGCCAGCAGTGCGGGGTGGTACTACACCTTC CASSAGWYYTF
TRBJ1-3 TRBV6-1 NA NA TGTGCCAGCACCGGTTGGACAGATGGAAACACCATATATTTT CASTGWTDGNTIYF
TRBJ1-1 TRBV13 NA NA TGTGCCAGCAGCTCCACCGACGGTACGAACACTGAAGCTTTCTTT CASSSTDGTNTEAFF
TRBJ1-4 TRBV4-3 NA NA TGCGCCAGCAGCCAAGATTTGGTGGAAAAACTGTTTTTT CASSQDLVEKLFF
TRBJ2-2 TRBV19 NA NA TGTGCCAGTAGTGACTCCGGGCCACGGGCTGGGGAGCTGTTTTTT CASSDSGPRAGELFF
TRBJ2-1 TRBV10-1 TRBD2 NA TGCGCCAGCAGCCCGGGGGTAGCGGGGTCGGTAGGCGATGAGCAGTTCTTC CASSPGVAGSVGDEQFF
TRBJ2-2 TRBV6-5 NA NA TGTGCCAGCATCCCTAGGAGTATCGGGGAGCTGTTTTTT CASIPRSIGELFF
TRBJ2-1 TRBV7-9 NA NA TGTGCCAGCAGCTCCTCCCGTGGTCCAGAGCAGTTCTTC CASSSSRGPEQFF
TRBJ2-7 TRBV19 TRBD1 NA TGTGCCAGTAGTCCCCGGACAGGGAAGGGGACCTACGAGCAGTACTTC CASSPRTGKGTYEQYF
TRBJ1-1 TRBV7-9 NA NA TGTGCCAGCAGCCGCCCGGGGGGGCTTGGGAACACTGAAGCTTTCTTT CASSRPGGLGNTEAFF
TRBJ1-1 TRBV7-9 NA NA TGTGCCAGCAGCTTATGGGGTAGCATGAACACTGAAGCTTTCTTT CASSLWGSMNTEAFF
TRBJ1-2 TRBV7-9 NA NA TGTGCCAGCAGCTGGGACCGACAGAATGGCTACACCTTC CASSWDRQNGYTF
TRBJ2-1 TRBV6-5 TRBD2 few TGTGCCAGCACCTTGGACGGGGGGAATGAGCAGTTCTTC CASTLDGGNEQFF
TRBJ2-7 TRBV6-5 NA few TGTGCCAGCAGCCGTTCGGGCTCACGCGAGCAGTACTTC CASSRSGSREQYF
TRBJ1-5 TRBV7-2 TRBD1 NA TGTGCCAGCAGCTTAGGGACAGGGCCTCAGCCCCAGCATTTT CASSLGTGPQPQHF
TRBJ1-5 TRBV6-1 TRBD1 NA TGTGCCAGCAGTGCTCTGGGACAGGGGCTTAGCGGGAGCAATCAGCCCCAGCATTTT CASSALGQGLSGSNQPQHF
TRBJ2-2 TRBV6-1 TRBD2 NA TGTGCCACTAAGGGGCGGGGGTCGAACACCGGGGAGCTGTTTTTT CATKGRGSNTGELFF
TRBJ2-7 TRBV7-9 NA NA TGTGCCAGCAGCGGGGAAGGGGTCAGGGACCACGAGCAGTACTTC CASSGEGVRDHEQYF
TRBJ2-5 TRBV5-6 TRBD2 few TGTGCCAGCAGCTCCGGGGGAGGGCAAGAGACCCAGTACTTC CASSSGGGQETQYF
TRBJ1-4 TRBV11-2 NA NA TGTGCCAGCAGCTTAGGGGGAGTGGGCGAAAAACTGTTTTTT CASSLGGVGEKLFF
TRBJ2-4 TRBV18 TRBD1 NA TGTGCCAGCTCAATCACCGGGACAGGGAAAAACATTCAGTACTTC CASSITGTGKNIQYF
TRBJ2-5 TRBV5-5 NA NA TGTGCCAGCACCCCCAGAGGTACCCAAGAGACCCAGTACTTC CASTPRGTQETQYF
TRBJ1-2 TRBV5-4 NA NA TGTGCCAGCAGCTTGGCCGGGGGGCCAGTCTATGGCTACACCTTC CASSLAGGPVYGYTF
TRBJ1-5 TRBV9 NA NA TGTGCCAGCAGCGCAGAGGACAGAATCAATCAGCCCCAACATTTT CASSAEDRINQPQHF
TRBJ1-1 TRBV30 NA once TGTGCCTGGAGTGTACTCGTGAACACTGAAGCTTTCTTT CAWSVLVNTEAFF
TRBJ1-3 TRBV11-2 TRBD1 NA TGTGCCAGCACCCCCGGGACAGGGATTATGGGGGGAAACACCATATATTTT CASTPGTGIMGGNTIYF
TRBJ1-2 TRBV10-3 TRBD1 few TGTGCCATCAGTGAGGGGACAGGGATTAGCTACACCTTC CAISEGTGISYTF
TRBJ2-1 TRBV12-5 NA NA TGTGCTAGTGGTTTGCCCAGGGACAATGAGCAGTTCTTC CASGLPRDNEQFF
TRBJ1-6 TRBV14 NA NA TGTGCCAGCAGCCAAGATTGGGGGTTGGCTTCACCCCTCCACTTT CASSQDWGLASPLHF
TRBJ2-2 TRBV6-5 NA few TGTGCCAGCAGTTACGGCCAGGCGAACGGGGAGCTGTTTTTT CASSYGQANGELFF
TRBJ1-1 TRBV5-1 NA NA TGCGCCAGCACTCAGGGCGAAATAATGAACACTGAAGCTTTCTTT CASTQGEIMNTEAFF
TRBJ1-4 TRBV28 NA NA TGTGCCAGCAGTTTTCCCGGCGCACGAACAGGGTATGAAAAACTGTTTTTT CASSFPGARTGYEKLFF
TRBJ2-2 TRBV27 NA NA TGTGCCAGCAGTCTCGGCTGGGGGGCTTCGAACACCGGGGAGCTGTTTTTT CASSLGWGASNTGELFF
TRBJ1-5 TRBV9 TRBD1 NA TGTGCCAGCAGCGTAGGGCAGGGGGCGGGTCAGCCCCAGCATTTT CASSVGQGAGQPQHF
TRBJ2-3 TRBV7-9 TRBD1 NA TGTGCCAGCAGCTTACGGGACAGGGGGCTCGTGCAGTATTTT CASSLRDRGLVQYF
TRBJ1-6 TRBV11-2 TRBD1 NA TGTGCCAGCAGCCCAGGGGGAAATTCACCCCTCCACTTT CASSPGGNSPLHF
TRBJ1-2 TRBV5-1 NA once TGCGCCAGCAGACTGGGGCAGGCCGACCTCTATGACTACACCTTC CASRLGQADLYDYTF
TRBJ1-1 TRBV6-1 TRBD1 NA TGTGCCAGCAGTAGTGGGACAGGCCTGAACACTGAAGCTTTCTTT CASSSGTGLNTEAFF
TRBJ2-2 TRBV5-1 NA NA TGCGCCAGCAGCCTCTACACCGGGGAGCTGTTTTTT CASSLYTGELFF